This T cell receptor (beta chain) was identified during a study of shared clonotypes between healthy human individuals. Study in general: Each donor's CD4 naive and CD4 memory cells filled three plates apiece, CD8 naive two, and CD8 memory one.

This CDR3 has 15 amino acids. V was pared by 5 bases and J by 7 bases, with 8 bases of the junction left unmatched. Germline loops: CDR1 SGHVS, CDR2 FQNEAQ. Profiling relied on immunoSEQ multiplex PCR, and the TCRdb table lists in-frame clones only, not all of them. Seen here are a few million clones, approximately 95% observed once, and the top ten hold 0.35% to 0.45%. The sequence came from a man between 18 and 35 years old in good health. Some clones in this sample may be carry-over from other donors' samples. The rearrangement joins TRBV7-8 to TRBJ2-1, with TRBD2 identical over 10 bases. The sample taken for sequencing was naive CD4+ T cells from PBMCs. As for subset: CD45RA+ positively selected. CDR3 coding DNA: TGTGCCAGCAGCAGGACTAGCGGAGGGAGGAATGAGCAGTTCTTC. It encodes CASSRTSGGRNEQFF.